This T cell receptor beta chain was sequenced in a study of Graves' ophthalmopathy and Graves' hyperthyroidism. The authors amplified TCR beta CDR3 regions from RNA transcripts. First-round RT-PCR employed HTBI primers, with a second-round multiplex PCR after it. TCRdb independently ran MiXCR on the multiplex PCR reads; one entry per CDR3 protein. The sample has hundreds of thousands of distinct CDR3 sequences, about 20% seen once; the top ten hold roughly 6.9%. The CDR3 has 14 residues. V lost 6 bases, J lost 3 bases, and 15 bases lay in between. Germline loops: CDR1 SNHLY, CDR2 FYNNEI. There are many counts of this clonotype. Stable hyperthyroidism denotes an absence of ophthalmopathy throughout 18 months of follow-up. Newly diagnosed hyperthyroidism donors, aged 18 to 65, duration under 2 months. Other autoimmune disease, uncontrolled infection, pregnancy and lactation led to exclusion. Diagnosis relied on clinical symptoms, serum thyroxine, TRAb, thyroid ultrasound and orbital computed tomography.

Material for sequencing was peripheral blood. The clonotype originates from a woman aged 18 to 35 with stable Graves' hyperthyroidism. Some clones in this sample may be carry-over from other donors' samples. The rearrangement joins TRBV2 to TRBJ2-7, with D unclear. Here the CDR3 reads CASRSRRPVYEQYF. The CDR3 bases are TGTGCCAGCAGATCAAGACGGCCTGTCTACGAGCAGTACTTC.